A selection of T cell receptor beta chains follows, all from one sample in a study of blood T cell repertoires in COVID-19. TCRdb's table, derived via immunoSEQ multiplex PCR, lists solely in-frame clones and lacks some. This sample carries fewer than 250,000 clones, 70% to 85% of them seen once, and the ten largest clones take roughly an eighth. The sequenced sample consisted of peripheral blood. Receptors originate from a woman between 45 and 65 years old with acute or convalescent COVID-19. Both conserved end residues are part of each CDR3. A D gene is named only where the DNA matches it firmly. Clone size, where shown, is once, few, many, or a class for clones that have expanded.

clone size	V gene	J gene	D gene	CDR3 DNA	CDR3 protein
few	TRBV6-6	TRBJ2-7	TRBD1	TGTGCCAGCAGCTCTCGGGGAGGACAGGGGGCCGGGACTAGAAGGTACGAGCAGTACTTC	CASSSRGGQGAGTRRYEQYF
.	TRBV28	TRBJ2-7	.	TGTGCCAGCAGTGTCCAACGGCCAGGCTCCTACGAGCAGTACTTC	CASSVQRPGSYEQYF
.	TRBV6-5	TRBJ1-2	.	TGTGCCAGCAGTTACGGCCAGAACTATGGCTACACCTTC	CASSYGQNYGYTF
.	TRBV30	TRBJ2-5	.	TGTGCCTGGACCCGACAGGCTCAAGAGACCCAGTACTTC	CAWTRQAQETQYF
.	TRBV5-1	TRBJ2-1	TRBD1	TGCGCCAGCAGCCGGGGACAGGCGGACAATGAGCAGTTCTTC	CASSRGQADNEQFF
.	TRBV10-2	TRBJ2-7	.	TGCGCCAGCAGATCCGGGACAAACTACGAGCAGTACTTC	CASRSGTNYEQYF
once	TRBV5-4	TRBJ2-7	.	TGTGCCAGCTCCGACAACCACGAGCAGTACTTC	CASSDNHEQYF
.	TRBV6-5	TRBJ2-7	.	TGTGCCAGCAGTACTAAACAGGTGACCCCCCACGAGCAGTACTTC	CASSTKQVTPHEQYF
.	TRBV19	TRBJ2-7	TRBD1	TGTGCCAGTAGTGCGACAGGGGGCGGGGAGCAGTACTTC	CASSATGGGEQYF
.	TRBV4-1	TRBJ2-3	TRBD1	TGCGCCAGCAGCCAGGGGACAGGGTATACAGATACGCAGTATTTT	CASSQGTGYTDTQYF
.	TRBV5-5	TRBJ1-5	TRBD1	TGTGCCAGCAGCCAATGGACAGGGGGTCCTTCTAGCAATCAGCCCCAGCATTTT	CASSQWTGGPSSNQPQHF
.	TRBV24-1	TRBJ1-1	.	TGTGCCACCAGTGAGGACAGTAACACTGAAGCTTTCTTT	CATSEDSNTEAFF
.	TRBV2	TRBJ1-5	.	TGTGCCAGCAGATCCTCTTTCCTCAATCAGCCCCAGCATTTT	CASRSSFLNQPQHF
.	TRBV7-2	TRBJ2-7	.	TGTGCCAGCAGCTTAGCGACAGTTACTTACGAGCAGTACTTC	CASSLATVTYEQYF
once	TRBV7-7	TRBJ1-4	.	TGTGCTAGCAGCTTAGTCAGGGAAAAACGGGAAAAACTGTTTTTT	CASSLVREKREKLFF
.	TRBV18	TRBJ2-3	TRBD2	TGTGCCAGCTCTCTCACTAGCGGGAGGGCCAGGTACACAGATACGCAGTATTTT	CASSLTSGRARYTDTQYF
.	TRBV5-5	TRBJ1-2	.	TGTGCCAGCAGTTCAGACAACCTCCGTGTCTATGGCTACACCTTC	CASSSDNLRVYGYTF
.	TRBV7-6	TRBJ1-1	.	TGTGCCAGCAGCAAACTAGCCGGTCCGAACACTGAAGCTTTCTTT	CASSKLAGPNTEAFF
.	TRBV19	TRBJ2-3	.	TGTGCCAGTAGTTCGACAGAGGATCAGGGACTTCCGAGCACAGATACGCAGTATTTT	CASSSTEDQGLPSTDTQYF
.	TRBV5-5	TRBJ2-7	TRBD1	TGTGCCAGCAGCTTGGGACAGGGCTACTCCTACGAGCAGTACTTC	CASSLGQGYSYEQYF
.	TRBV15	TRBJ1-1	.	TGTGCCACCAGCAGACCGAGGGCTGAAGCTTTCTTT	CATSRPRAEAFF
.	TRBV29-1	TRBJ2-3	.	TGCAGCATTAGTAGGGGAAGGGGAACAGATACGCAGTATTTT	CSISRGRGTDTQYF
.	TRBV6-2/TRBV6-3	TRBJ2-7	.	TGTGCCAGCAGCCACGGGTCAGGGGAGTACTTC	CASSHGSGEYF
.	TRBV6-5	TRBJ1-4	.	TGTGCCAGCAGCCGAACTTCAACTAATGAAAAACTGTTTTTT	CASSRTSTNEKLFF
.	TRBV4-2	TRBJ1-2	.	TGTGCCAGCAGCCAAGATTGGGCAGGGTCTAACTTTGGCTACACCTTC	CASSQDWAGSNFGYTF
.	TRBV6-5	TRBJ2-4	TRBD1	TGTGCCAGCAGTTACTCCAAGGGGGCCGGCATTCAGTACTTC	CASSYSKGAGIQYF
.	TRBV5-6	TRBJ1-1	TRBD1	TGTGCCAGCAGCTGGGACAGGCGCTTTGAAGCTTTCTTT	CASSWDRRFEAFF
.	TRBV5-1	TRBJ1-1	.	TGCGCCAGCAGGGTTCAGACTGGTTCGATGAACACTGAAGCTTTCTTT	CASRVQTGSMNTEAFF
once	TRBV10-3	TRBJ2-3	.	TGTGCCATCAGTGAGGGGGTAGGAGGGGATACGCAGTATTTT	CAISEGVGGDTQYF
.	TRBV7-9	TRBJ2-1	.	TGTGCCAGCAGCTTAGGGGGCCAGCAGTTCTTC	CASSLGGQQFF
.	TRBV14	TRBJ2-7	TRBD1	TGTGCCAGCAGCCAAAAGGGAAGACAGGGTAGCTACGAGCAGTACTTC	CASSQKGRQGSYEQYF
few	TRBV7-2	TRBJ1-1	TRBD1	TGTGCCAGTACCCCCAGGACAGGCCGGGACACTGAAGCTTTCTTT	CASTPRTGRDTEAFF
.	TRBV20-1	TRBJ2-3	TRBD2	TGCAGTGCTAGTTCGCTAGCGGAGAGCACAGATACGCAGTATTTT	CSASSLAESTDTQYF
once	TRBV10-2	TRBJ2-1	.	TGCGCCAGCCTTGGCAACTCGGAGGAGCAGTTCTTC	CASLGNSEEQFF
.	TRBV19	TRBJ1-6	.	TGTGCCAGTAGTATAGGACCGGGACAAAGGAGCTCCTATAATTCACCCCTCCACTTT	CASSIGPGQRSSYNSPLHF
once	TRBV2	TRBJ2-7	.	TGTGCCAGCAGATTATCCACAGGGCTATCCTACGAGCAGTACTTC	CASRLSTGLSYEQYF
.	TRBV29-1	TRBJ2-5	TRBD1	TGCAGCGTGACACAGGGGTCGGAGACCCAGTACTTC	CSVTQGSETQYF
few	TRBV5-6	TRBJ1-2	TRBD1	TGTGCCAGCAGCTCACAGGGGGCTGAGGGCTACACCTTC	CASSSQGAEGYTF
.	TRBV24-1	TRBJ1-2	TRBD1	TGTGCCACCTCCGACAGGGGCTCTAACTATGGCTACACCTTC	CATSDRGSNYGYTF
few	TRBV7-2	TRBJ2-7	.	TGTGCCAGCAGGGGCGTGGCGGGGAGCTCCTACGAGCAGTACTTC	CASRGVAGSSYEQYF
few	TRBV5-4	TRBJ1-2	.	TGTGCCAGCAGTCCCACTTTCGACAGGCATGGCTACACCTTC	CASSPTFDRHGYTF
once	TRBV2	TRBJ1-6	TRBD1	TGTGCCAGCACTTCCGGACAGGGGGCGCTGAATTCACCCCTCCACTTT	CASTSGQGALNSPLHF
.	TRBV2	TRBJ2-1	TRBD2	TGTGCCAGCAGCCTAGCGGGGGGGCCCAGTGAGCAGTTCTTC	CASSLAGGPSEQFF
few	TRBV3-1/TRBV3-2	TRBJ1-3	.	TGTGCCAGCAGCCAAGTGGGGGCTCCTGGAAACACCATATATTTT	CASSQVGAPGNTIYF
.	TRBV7-8	TRBJ2-2	.	TGTGCCAGCAGCTTAGAGTGGGGGGATCACGGGGAGCTGTTTTTT	CASSLEWGDHGELFF
.	TRBV28	TRBJ1-4	TRBD1	TGTGCCAGCAGTTTACAGGGGGCGAATGAAAAACTGTTTTTT	CASSLQGANEKLFF